This TCR beta chain was sequenced for a study of PD-1 blockade in classical Hodgkin lymphoma (dated by TCRdb to 2018 to 2021). Some background on the complete study: Nivolumab dosing was 3 mg/kg intravenously every 2 weeks, continuing until either disease progression or unacceptable toxicity. The study used CyTOF and TCR beta sequencing to define a peripheral blood immune signature of response to PD-1 blockade in classical Hodgkin lymphoma. Here is what the overall study found, with its caveats: Diversity was lower in patients who began nivolumab less than 1 year after ASCT, so these patients were left out of later analyses to avoid confounding by immune reconstitution. Baseline TCR diversity was reported to be lower in newly diagnosed patients than in healthy donors and to be lower still in relapsed/refractory patients. The study covered only a single clinical trial cohort, and the causes of the repertoire differences, possibly disease activity or prior therapy, were still not defined. By C4D1, a significant rise was seen in CD4+ TCR diversity but not in CD8+ TCR diversity (p=0.0027 vs p=0.16), and the rise was most apparent among complete responders (p=0.02). Trial patients achieving complete response had baseline diversity similar to newly diagnosed patients, whereas partial responders and progressors had significantly lower diversity.

The Qiagen DNeasy kit was used to extract genomic DNA from unsorted PBMCs and from the negatively selected CD4+ and CD8+ fractions. Amplification of TCR beta CDR3 regions was done by immunoSEQ multiplex PCR with primers that anneal to V and J segments. A synthetic immune receptor repertoire was used to minimize amplification bias, and any residual bias was removed computationally once sequencing was done. The study's processing was this. Custom Python scripts were used to quantify repertoire diversity as the Shannon entropy index. The unsorted, CD4+ and CD8+ repertoires were each analyzed separately, with the exception of combined analyses, where CD4+ and CD8+ sequences were merged in silico. Clonal expansion was defined as a frequency increase of at least 2-fold after treatment compared with C1D1, and clones undetected at baseline were assigned a pseudocount of 0.5. Clones with 0 or 1 copy at C1D1 were defined as singleton clones, while clones with 2 or more copies were defined as non-singleton clones. Clones expanded in unsorted samples were assigned a CD4+, CD8+ or unknown annotation through matching of protein sequences in sorted samples from the same patient. Wilcoxon tests were applied to paired samples to test diversity changes from C1D1 to C4D1. TCRdb carries this immuneACCESS record with in-frame sequences only. Its versions omit some clonotypes, under half of them owing to an unresolved V gene in the studies checked, with the rest unexplained. V and J calls and clone size are those listed in that table; D and trimming were worked out from the DNA. This sample has some 93,000 clones in its table, and around four fifths of those were observed once. Of the sample, about 9% falls within the top ten clones.

Taken from the germline V gene (reference sequence), the CDR1 and CDR2 loops are LNHDA and SQIVND. Between the V and J ends, shortened by 3 bases and 0 bases respectively, the junction contains 18 bases. Reading from cysteine to phenylalanine, the CDR3 counts 18 amino acids. The entry retains the CDR3 DNA only, 54 bases that are in frame from base 1. What the time point label conveys for this sample: cycle 4 day 1 (C4D1), after more than five weeks of nivolumab. All trial patients had relapsed after autologous stem cell transplantation, with cohorts A, B and C differing in prior brentuximab vedotin exposure. A total of approximately 51 patients with relapsed/refractory classical Hodgkin lymphoma made up the trial cohort, and each patient's best overall response was complete response, partial response or progressive disease. Single-agent nivolumab was administered to trial patients in the multi-cohort phase II CheckMate 205 trial. Best overall response was determined by an independent review committee according to the 2007 International Working Group response criteria. Trial PBMCs were collected immediately before nivolumab initiation (C1D1) and during therapy at cycle 2 day 1 and cycle 4 day 1. After peripheral blood was drawn into 8 mL Vacutainer Cell Preparation Tubes, PBMCs were isolated by centrifugation and then cryopreserved.

This clone was picked up one time. This receptor's antigen is unknown. Qualities for individual bases were not recorded, and no much larger clone is one base off. Recombination linked TRBV19 to TRBJ1-5; the D gene assignment is ambiguous. Sequencing used peripheral blood mononuclear cells (PBMCs), obtained before the fourth cycle of nivolumab. The TCR originated in a human donor with classical Hodgkin lymphoma. The CDR3 loop reads CASSIWRTVALSNQPQHF. At the DNA level, the sequence is TGTGCCAGTAGTATTTGGCGGACGGTGGCACTTAGCAATCAGCCCCAGCATTTT.